The subject of this entry is one T cell receptor beta chain. The data belong to a study of neoadjuvant nivolumab and ipilimumab in lung cancer. Assay: immunoSEQ multiplex PCR; the TCRdb copy retains only in-frame clones and omits some. The sample includes thousands of clones, over 75% seen only once; the top ten take 0.88%. This TCR was recovered from an adult with non-small cell lung cancer. Sequencing used tumor tissue, obtained after neoadjuvant nivolumab, alone or with ipilimumab, at or shortly before surgery.

This CDR3 is CASSFDGPGELFF. Written as DNA, the CDR3 is TGCGCCAGCAGCTTCGATGGGCCCGGGGAGCTGTTTTTT. V gene TRBV5-1 combines with J gene TRBJ2-2; D is ambiguous. The CDR3 runs 13 residues. Germline CDR1 is SGHRS and CDR2 is YFSETQ. The V and J ends lost 2 bases and 6 bases respectively, with 8 bases between them.